The rows below give T cell receptor beta chains drawn from one sample of a study of blood T cell repertoires in COVID-19. Repertoires were generated with immunoSEQ multiplex PCR, while TCRdb's copy carries only in-frame clones and drops some. The sample has a few hundred thousand clones; 80% to 85% are singletons. The specimen sequenced was peripheral blood. These receptors were collected from a woman younger than 45 who had recovered from COVID-19. The CDR3 runs from the conserved cysteine through the conserved F or W. The D gene is left open where the match is weak. Some rows mark clone size as missing; the rest say once, few, many or name a class of expanded clone.

v_call,d_call,clone_size,j_call,cdr3_nt,cdr3_aa
TRBV29-1,NA,NA,TRBJ2-7,TGCAGCGTTGGGGACTCAAATAATTCCTACGAGCAGTACTTC,CSVGDSNNSYEQYF
TRBV15,TRBD2,NA,TRBJ2-2,TGTGCCACCAGCAGGGGACTAGCAACGAACACCGGGGAGCTGTTTTTT,CATSRGLATNTGELFF
TRBV6-5,NA,NA,TRBJ2-2,TGTGCCAGCAGTTACTCGTTCTTGAACACCGGGGAGCTGTTTTTT,CASSYSFLNTGELFF
TRBV30,NA,NA,TRBJ1-3,TGTGCCTGGAGCAGGGGCTCATCTGGAAACACCATATATTTT,CAWSRGSSGNTIYF
TRBV5-1,TRBD2,NA,TRBJ2-3,TGCGCCAGCAGCTTGGCCACCCTAGCGGGTGGGGATACGCAGTATTTT,CASSLATLAGGDTQYF
TRBV29-1,TRBD2,NA,TRBJ2-2,TGCAGCGCTGGGACTAGCTACGGCGGGGAGCTGTTTTTT,CSAGTSYGGELFF
TRBV5-1,TRBD1,NA,TRBJ2-7,TGCGCCAGCAGCTTGGGGCCTGGGGGTTTACAGGGGCCCCCCCCCTACGAGCAGTACTTC,CASSLGPGGLQGPPPYEQYF
TRBV9,TRBD1,NA,TRBJ1-3,TGTGCCAGCAGCGCCTGGACAGGGGAAGGAAACACCATATATTTT,CASSAWTGEGNTIYF
TRBV20-1,NA,NA,TRBJ2-5,TGCAGTGCTAGATCTTCGGAGACCCAGTACTTC,CSARSSETQYF
TRBV25-1,NA,NA,TRBJ1-4,TGTGCCAGCGGATGGGGGGGGGAAAAACTGTTTTTT,CASGWGGEKLFF
TRBV7-7,TRBD2,NA,TRBJ2-2,TGTGCCAGCAGCGCCCCGGGGGGGGGCCGTACCGGGGAGCTGTTTTTT,CASSAPGGGRTGELFF
TRBV28,NA,NA,TRBJ1-1,TGTGCCGGGGCCGGCATGAACACTGAAGCTTTCTTT,CAGAGMNTEAFF
TRBV27,NA,NA,TRBJ2-3,TGTGCCAGCAGTCTCACCGCGTCATGGGATACGCAGTATTTT,CASSLTASWDTQYF
TRBV3-1/TRBV3-2,TRBD2,NA,TRBJ2-5,TGTGCCAGCAGCCAAGATCCTCTACTAGCGGGAGTTACCCAGTACTTC,CASSQDPLLAGVTQYF
TRBV28,NA,NA,TRBJ1-1,TGTGCCAGCAGTTTATGGGCAGGGGACACTGAAGCTTTCTTT,CASSLWAGDTEAFF
TRBV6-5,TRBD1,NA,TRBJ2-3,TGTGCCAGCAGTCTCGGACAGGGTACAGATACGCAGTATTTT,CASSLGQGTDTQYF
TRBV2,NA,once,TRBJ2-6,TGTGCCAGCAGTGCCGTTTCCGGACCGGACTTTGCTGGGGCCAACGTCCTGACTTTC,CASSAVSGPDFAGANVLTF
TRBV5-1,TRBD1,NA,TRBJ1-2,TGCGCCAGCAGCTTGGGATTATCGCGGGACAGGGGGTCATATGGCTACACCTTC,CASSLGLSRDRGSYGYTF
TRBV28,TRBD2,NA,TRBJ2-2,TGTGCCAGCAGTTTCCAGGGACTAAACACCGGGGAGCTGTTTTTT,CASSFQGLNTGELFF
TRBV7-9,TRBD2,NA,TRBJ2-7,TGTGCCAGCAGCTTCCGACCTAGCGGGGCCTACGAGCAGTACTTC,CASSFRPSGAYEQYF
TRBV7-2,NA,NA,TRBJ2-5,TGTGCCAGCAGCTTAAATAGCGGAAATCAAGAGACCCAGTACTTC,CASSLNSGNQETQYF
TRBV11-2,NA,once,TRBJ1-1,TGTGCCAGCAGCTTAGATCGCGATTGGGAGGCTTTCTTT,CASSLDRDWEAFF
TRBV13,TRBD2,NA,TRBJ2-1,TGTGCCAGCAGCCTGGGACTAGCGGGGACCTACAATGAGCAGTTCTTC,CASSLGLAGTYNEQFF
TRBV27,TRBD1,NA,TRBJ1-6,TGTGCCAGCAGCGGACAGGCCACCAATTCACCCCTCCACTTT,CASSGQATNSPLHF
TRBV6-5,NA,NA,TRBJ2-5,TGTGCCAGCAAGAGGGTGAAAGAGACCCAGTACTTC,CASKRVKETQYF
TRBV28,NA,NA,TRBJ2-5,TGTGCCAGCAGTTTTGGGCAGGGCCGTCCTCAAGAGACCCAGTACTTC,CASSFGQGRPQETQYF
TRBV10-3,NA,NA,TRBJ1-2,TGTGCCATCAGTGAGTCGAACCGGGACAACAACTATGGCTACACCTTC,CAISESNRDNNYGYTF
TRBV29-1,TRBD2,NA,TRBJ2-3,TGCAGCGTTGAAGGGGGGACTAGCGGCTACACAGATACGCAGTATTTT,CSVEGGTSGYTDTQYF
TRBV19,TRBD2,NA,TRBJ2-2,TGTGCCAGTAGTACGGGACTGGCGGGACTAGCTTCCGGGGAGCTGTTTTTT,CASSTGLAGLASGELFF
TRBV5-1,NA,NA,TRBJ2-1,TGCGCCAGCAGCTTGGTCGGGAGTAACCGATTCAATGAGCAGTTCTTC,CASSLVGSNRFNEQFF
TRBV12-3/TRBV12-4,NA,few,TRBJ1-5,TGTGCCAGCAGTGGCGGGTTCAATCAGCCCCAGCATTTT,CASSGGFNQPQHF
TRBV9,TRBD2,NA,TRBJ2-3,TGTGCCAGCAGTCCATCTAGCGGATTCACAGATACGCAGTATTTT,CASSPSSGFTDTQYF
TRBV7-9,NA,few,TRBJ2-1,TGTGCCAGCAGCTCGACATCTCCCTCCTACAATGAGCAGTTCTTC,CASSSTSPSYNEQFF
TRBV5-3,TRBD1,NA,TRBJ1-2,TGTGCCAGAAGCTTGGGACAGGGGGCGTGGAACTATGGCTACACCTTC,CARSLGQGAWNYGYTF
TRBV7-2,TRBD1,NA,TRBJ2-3,TGTGCCAGCAGCTTAGCAGGGACAGGGAGCACAGATACGCAGTATTTT,CASSLAGTGSTDTQYF
TRBV5-4,NA,NA,TRBJ2-1,TGTGCCAGCAGCCCGAATAGCGATACCTACAATGAGCAGTTCTTC,CASSPNSDTYNEQFF
TRBV12-3/TRBV12-4,NA,NA,TRBJ2-7,TGTGCCAGCAGAGCGCACACAGGAGAGCAGTACTTC,CASRAHTGEQYF
TRBV3-1/TRBV3-2,NA,many,TRBJ1-2,TGTGCCAGCAGCCGACAGACCCAGACTAACTATGGCTACACCTTC,CASSRQTQTNYGYTF
TRBV29-1,NA,NA,TRBJ1-2,TGCAGCGTTCGTGAGGGCAATTCCTATGGCTACACCTTC,CSVREGNSYGYTF
TRBV6-5,TRBD1,NA,TRBJ2-7,TGTGCCAGCAGAGGGGGACAGACACTCTACGAGCAGTACTTC,CASRGGQTLYEQYF
TRBV6-6,NA,NA,TRBJ2-1,TGTGCCAGCACATCGGTCCAGGTTGTGGCTGGTGAGCAGTTCTTC,CASTSVQVVAGEQFF
TRBV5-6,NA,NA,TRBJ2-3,TGTGCCAGCAGCTTCTCCACAGATACGCAGTATTTT,CASSFSTDTQYF
TRBV19,NA,NA,TRBJ1-1,TGTGCCAGTAGATTCTCAGGGAACACTGAAGCTTTCTTT,CASRFSGNTEAFF
TRBV5-1,TRBD2,NA,TRBJ2-7,TGCGCCAGCAGCGAGGAACGACGCGGGGGGTCTTCCGAGCAGTACTTC,CASSEERRGGSSEQYF
TRBV28,NA,NA,TRBJ1-3,TGTGCCAGCAGTTTAGACTCGGGAAACACCATATATTTT,CASSLDSGNTIYF
TRBV27,TRBD2,few,TRBJ2-3,TGTGCCAGCAGTCCCAGGACTAGCGGGACGTTCACAGATACGCAGTATTTT,CASSPRTSGTFTDTQYF
TRBV3-1/TRBV3-2,NA,NA,TRBJ1-1,TGTGCCAGCAGCCAAGGGTTCGGGGGGGACACTGAAGCTTTCTTT,CASSQGFGGDTEAFF
TRBV27,NA,NA,TRBJ1-1,TGTGCCAGCAGTTTAGGCAGGGTCACTGAAGCTTTCTTT,CASSLGRVTEAFF
TRBV28,TRBD2,NA,TRBJ2-7,TGTGCCAGCAGTTTAACGGGACTAGCGGGACGCGAGCAGTACTTC,CASSLTGLAGREQYF
TRBV7-2,TRBD1,NA,TRBJ2-7,TGTGCCAGCAGCTTAGGAGCGGGACAGGGCTACGAGCAGTACTTC,CASSLGAGQGYEQYF
TRBV27,TRBD2,NA,TRBJ2-1,TGTGCCAGCAGTTTGACCCGACTAGCGGGAGGGGACAATGAGCAGTTCTTC,CASSLTRLAGGDNEQFF
TRBV19,NA,NA,TRBJ1-1,TGTGCCAGTAGGGTGGGACACCTCACTGAAGCTTTCTTT,CASRVGHLTEAFF
TRBV9,TRBD2,NA,TRBJ2-5,TGTGCCAGCAGCGCACGGGAGGCCCAGAGAGAAGAGACCCAGTACTTC,CASSAREAQREETQYF
TRBV10-3,NA,once,TRBJ2-1,TGTGCCGCCAAGGCTCACTCACAGAACAATGAGCAGTTCTTC,CAAKAHSQNNEQFF
TRBV27,TRBD1,NA,TRBJ1-5,TGTGCCACCCCATCACAACAGGGGAGGCATCAGCCCCAGCATTTT,CATPSQQGRHQPQHF
TRBV5-4,TRBD2,NA,TRBJ2-3,TGTGCCAGTTCGGGACTAGATGGTGCAGATACGCAGTATTTT,CASSGLDGADTQYF
TRBV9,TRBD2,NA,TRBJ2-2,TGTGCCAGCAGCGTAGCTAGCGGGCAGAACACCGGGGAGCTGTTTTTT,CASSVASGQNTGELFF
TRBV7-9,TRBD2,NA,TRBJ2-5,TGTGCCAGCAGCTACCTTAGCGGGAGCGCTTCGGAGACCCAGTACTTC,CASSYLSGSASETQYF
TRBV10-3,NA,NA,TRBJ2-7,TGTGCCATCAGTGAGTCGGGCAGGGGCTACGAGCAGTACTTC,CAISESGRGYEQYF
TRBV19,TRBD2,NA,TRBJ2-1,TGTGCCAGTAAGGCGGGAGTCCCCTACAATGAGCAGTTCTTC,CASKAGVPYNEQFF